Each of the 24 T cell receptor beta chains below was sequenced from the same sample in a study of blood T cell repertoires in COVID-19. The method was immunoSEQ multiplex PCR; TCRdb's version includes in-frame clones alone and lacks a portion of them. The sample lists more than 110,000 clones, approximately 84% occurring once. What was sequenced was peripheral blood. The receptors here all came from a human donor in a cohort sampled during active COVID-19.

This clone was recorded once. The J gene is TRBJ2-3, the V gene TRBV4-1; D possibly corresponds to TRBD1 (5 bases). Germline values: CDR1 MGHRA, CDR2 YSYEKL. CDR3 length: 15 residues. V lost 2 bases, J lost 1 base, and 10 bases lay in between. CDR3 region: CASSQQGQRTDTQYF. The CDR3 coding sequence is TGCGCCAGCAGCCAACAGGGCCAACGCACAGATACGCAGTATTTT.

V gene TRBV5-1 combines with J gene TRBJ2-1; TRBD2 agrees at 10 bases. J was trimmed by 4 bases and V by 0 bases; bases with no gene match: 4. The CDR3 is made up of 16 amino acids. Germline V lookup: CDR1 SGHRS, CDR2 YFSETQ. This chain's CDR3 is CASSLGASGGYNEQFF. The CDR3, as DNA: TGCGCCAGCAGCTTGGGCGCTAGCGGGGGATACAATGAGCAGTTCTTC.

The chain couples TRBV18 to TRBJ2-1; no clear D gene. Germline V gene sequence: CDR1 KGHSH, CDR2 LQKENI. V was shortened by 0 bases and J by 9 bases, with 15 bases between the two germline ends. The CDR3 totals 15 residues. CDR3 region: CASSPPTGTRVEQFF. DNA for the CDR3: TGTGCCAGCTCACCACCGACTGGCACTCGGGTTGAGCAGTTCTTC.

The CDR3 loop reads CATSDPDRGNEQYF. The CDR3 DNA sequence: TGTGCCACCAGTGATCCCGACAGGGGAAACGAGCAGTACTTC. This chain uses TRBV24-1 with TRBJ2-7; 8 nucleotides agree with TRBD1. The trim removed 3 bases at V and 5 bases at J, leaving 5 bases unmatched. CDR1 KGHDR and CDR2 SFDVKD come from the germline V gene. This CDR3 is 14 amino acids long.

This chain uses TRBV9 with TRBJ2-7, with 7 bases lining up with TRBD1. Germline trimming cut 9 bases from V and 3 bases from J; bases unmatched to any gene: 12. CDR3 length equals 14 residues. Germline V gene lookup returns CDR1 SGDLS and CDR2 YYNGEE. The CDR3 protein is CAKTYLGQSYEQYF. CDR3 coding DNA: TGTGCCAAAACCTACCTGGGACAGAGCTACGAGCAGTACTTC.

This chain connects TRBV10-3 to TRBJ2-7; D gene unclear. Germline values: CDR1 ENHRY, CDR2 SYGVKD. Deletions cut 3 bases from V and 1 base from J, with 13 bases between. The CDR3 totals 15 residues. CDR3 DNA sequence: TGTGCCATCAGTGACCCCTCATACAGATCCTACGAGCAGTACTTC. This gives the protein CAISDPSYRSYEQYF.

The rearrangement links TRBV7-9 to TRBJ2-3, with TRBD1 matching over 7 bases. The CDR3 has 17 amino acids. After removal of 5 bases from V and 0 bases from J, the junction contained 11 bases not matched to a gene. Germline-derived CDR1 and CDR2 are SEHNR and FQNEAQ (reference sequence). The chain's CDR3 is CASSPQRQGPSTDTQYF. DNA of the CDR3: TGTGCCAGCAGCCCACAGCGACAGGGACCTAGCACAGATACGCAGTATTTT.

This rearrangement joins TRBV19 to TRBJ1-1; D may be TRBD1 (5 bases). V lost 6 bases and J 0 bases, leaving 11 bases between the germline ends. The germline gives CDR1 LNHDA, CDR2 SQIVND (reference sequence). The CDR3 length is 14 residues. The CDR3 loop is CASRLGEVNTEAFF. Here the CDR3 DNA reads TGTGCCAGTAGGCTGGGGGAGGTGAACACTGAAGCTTTCTTT.

In this sample, this clone turned up a few times. V gene TRBV19 combines with J gene TRBJ1-1; tentative D call: TRBD1 (6 bases). V lost 4 bases, J lost 4 bases, and 16 bases lay in between. This CDR3 region has 15 residues. CDR1 and CDR2 from the germline V gene are LNHDA and SQIVND (reference sequence). CDR3 region: CASSRTVRYGTEAFF. The CDR3 DNA reads TGTGCCAGTAGTAGGACAGTACGCTATGGCACTGAAGCTTTCTTT.

The CDR3 loop reads CASSYRGVTTGELFF. The CDR3, as DNA: TGCGCCAGCAGCTACAGGGGGGTGACCACCGGGGAGCTGTTTTTT. This chain joins TRBV5-1 and TRBJ2-2; 8 bases fit TRBD1. Germline V CDR1 and CDR2: SGHRS, YFSETQ. Trimming removed 3 bases from V and 4 bases from J; junction bases left unmatched: 5. This CDR3 comprises 15 residues.

This rearrangement joins TRBV28 to TRBJ1-1, with D perhaps TRBD1 (6 bases). There are 13 residues in the CDR3. Germline loops: CDR1 MDHEN, CDR2 SYDVKM. The CDR3 DNA reads as TGTGCAGTACCAACAGGGATAGGGACTGAAGCTTTCTTT. This gives the protein CAVPTGIGTEAFF.

J is TRBJ1-3 and V is TRBV5-5; 8 nucleotides match TRBD1. The CDR3 is made up of 16 amino acids. The germline V gene has CDR1 SGHKS and CDR2 YYEKEE (reference sequence). With 4 bases clipped from V and 4 bases from J, the junction kept 10 bases outside the gene matches. The CDR3: CASSPTGEVTGNTIYF. CDR3 nucleotides: TGTGCCAGCAGCCCGACAGGGGAAGTTACGGGAAACACCATATATTTT.

The chain uses TRBV1 and TRBJ2-5; the D call TRBD1 from the table was never checked on the DNA. TRBV1 is shown as a pseudogene. This CDR3 comprises 13 residues. The CDR3 DNA reads TGCACCAGCCCGCGACAGGGGGCTGAGACCCAGTACTTC. It encodes CTSPRQGAETQYF.

The chain joins TRBV27 to TRBJ1-2; a weak D match, TRBD1 (6 bases). With 2 bases removed from V and 4 bases from J, the gap between germline ends came to 8 bases. There are 13 residues in the CDR3. The germline gives CDR1 MNHEY, CDR2 SMNVEV (reference sequence). CDR3 in amino acids: CASSLGQLYGYTF. The CDR3 bases are TGTGCCAGCAGTTTAGGACAGCTCTATGGCTACACCTTC.

V and J are TRBV11-3 and TRBJ2-1; D possibly corresponds to TRBD2 (6 bases). The CDR3 is made up of 14 amino acids. V lost 1 base to trimming and J lost 4 bases, with 8 bases between them. Germline loops: CDR1 SGHNT, CDR2 YENEEA. The CDR3 nucleotides read TGTGCCAGCAGCTTAGGGGGGGTGTACAATGAGCAGTTCTTC. Translated: CASSLGGVYNEQFF.

V is TRBV15 and J is TRBJ2-2; TRBD2 matches at 7 bases. The CDR3 is 14 residues long. J gave up 0 bases and V 8 bases, and 3 bases lay outside the gene matches. In germline, CDR1 is LNHNV, CDR2 YYDKDF (reference sequence). For the CDR3, the DNA is TGTGCCACCTGGAGCGGGGCGAACACCGGGGAGCTGTTTTTT. Protein sequence: CATWSGANTGELFF.

The rearrangement joins TRBV12-3 or TRBV12-4 to TRBJ2-7, with D possibly matching TRBD2 (5 bases). This CDR3 is 12 amino acids long. V was pared by 7 bases and J by 6 bases, with 13 bases between. The CDR3 coding sequence is TGTGCCAGCACCTTGGGAGATGGCGAGCAGTACTTC. This codes for CASTLGDGEQYF.

This chain uses TRBV6-5 with TRBJ1-6; D remains unclear. CDR1 is MNHEY and CDR2 is SVGAGI in the germline V gene. V lost 6 bases and J 7 bases, leaving 13 bases between the germline ends. The CDR3 has 14 amino acids. CDR3 sequence (DNA): TGTGCCAGCAGCCCCAGGATCCCGAATTCACCCCTCCACTTT. Amino acid sequence: CASSPRIPNSPLHF.

V and J are TRBV18 and TRBJ2-1; D possibly corresponds to TRBD1 (5 bases). This CDR3 is built from 16 residues. In germline, CDR1 is KGHSH, CDR2 LQKENI. V lost 3 bases and J 1 base, leaving 13 bases between the germline ends. CDR3 loop: CASSPPPDKSYNEQFF. The CDR3 DNA sequence: TGTGCCAGCTCACCCCCTCCGGACAAGTCCTACAATGAGCAGTTCTTC.

In its sample, this clone was seen once. The V gene is TRBV6-6, the J gene TRBJ2-5; 12 positions agree with TRBD2. V shed 4 bases and J 4 bases; nucleotides not matched to a gene: 4. Germline CDR1 is MNHNY and CDR2 is SVGAGI (reference sequence). The CDR3 is 15 residues long. CDR3 protein: CASSSSGGASETQYF. The DNA for the CDR3 is TGTGCCAGCAGTTCTAGCGGGGGGGCCTCAGAGACCCAGTACTTC.

The chain has TRBV2 and TRBJ1-6; D gene uncertain. Germline CDR1 is SNHLY and CDR2 is FYNNEI. The CDR3 length is 15 residues. V was clipped by 1 base and J by 7 bases, with 11 bases between them. CDR3 sequence: CASSEVRGKNSPLHF. DNA for the CDR3: TGTGCCAGCAGTGAAGTTCGCGGCAAAAATTCACCCCTCCACTTT.

This chain connects TRBV12-3 or TRBV12-4 to TRBJ2-5, with D hard to call. The V gene lost 1 base and the J gene lost 2 bases, with 5 bases spanning the gap. This CDR3 region has 13 residues. CDR3: CASSLGGQETQYF. In nucleotides, the CDR3 is TGTGCCAGCAGTTTAGGAGGACAAGAGACCCAGTACTTC.

J is TRBJ2-7 and V is TRBV19, with 11 bases aligning to TRBD1. The CDR3 has 16 residues. V lost 5 bases, J lost 4 bases, and 10 bases stayed unmatched. In germline, CDR1 is LNHDA, CDR2 SQIVND (reference sequence). The CDR3: CASSPRGQGVRYEQYF. For the CDR3, the DNA is TGTGCCAGTAGTCCACGGGGACAGGGGGTAAGGTACGAGCAGTACTTC.

This chain links TRBV4-1 with TRBJ1-5, with TRBD1 as a possible D gene (6 bases). The V gene lost 2 bases and the J gene lost 9 bases, with 17 bases spanning the gap. CDR3 length: 15 amino acids. The germline V gene encodes CDR1 MGHRA and CDR2 YSYEKL. CDR3 nucleotide sequence: TGCGCCAGCAGCCAAAGTGGACAGCCCCCGGGGCCCCAGCATTTT. This codes for CASSQSGQPPGPQHF.